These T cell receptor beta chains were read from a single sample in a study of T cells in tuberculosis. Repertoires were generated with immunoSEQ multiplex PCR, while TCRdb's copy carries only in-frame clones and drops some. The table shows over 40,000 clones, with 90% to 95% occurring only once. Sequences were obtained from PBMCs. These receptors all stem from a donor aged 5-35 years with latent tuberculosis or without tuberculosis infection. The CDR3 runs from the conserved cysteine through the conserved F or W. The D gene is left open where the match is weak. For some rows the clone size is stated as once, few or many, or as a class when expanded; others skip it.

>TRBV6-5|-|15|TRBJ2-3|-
CASRVGDSSADTQYF
TGTGCCAGCCGAGTGGGTGATTCGAGCGCAGATACGCAGTATTTT
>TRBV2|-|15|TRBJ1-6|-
CASNLNDSPGSPLHF
TGTGCCAGCAACCTGAACGACTCCCCGGGGTCACCCCTCCACTTT
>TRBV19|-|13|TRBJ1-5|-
CASSMASNQPQHF
TGTGCCAGTAGTATGGCCAGCAATCAGCCCCAGCATTTT
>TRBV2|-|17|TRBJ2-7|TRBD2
CASSEAGLADPPLEQYF
TGTGCCAGCAGTGAAGCGGGGCTAGCGGATCCCCCCCTGGAGCAGTACTTC
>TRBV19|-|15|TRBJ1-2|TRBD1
CASSNVDRENYGYTF
TGTGCCAGTAGTAATGTGGACAGGGAGAACTATGGCTACACCTTC
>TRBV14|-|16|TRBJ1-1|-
CASSQLGGGSNTEAFF
TGTGCCAGCAGCCAACTCGGGGGGGGTTCGAACACTGAAGCTTTCTTT
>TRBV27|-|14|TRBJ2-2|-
CASRMWALEGRMFF
TGTGCCAGCAGAATGTGGGCGTTAGAGGGTCGGATGTTTTTT
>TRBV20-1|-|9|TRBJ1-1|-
CSAEGEAFF
TGCAGTGCGGAGGGTGAAGCTTTCTTT
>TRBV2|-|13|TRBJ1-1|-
CATPGGGGTEAFF
TGTGCCACCCCCGGGGGCGGGGGCACTGAAGCTTTCTTT
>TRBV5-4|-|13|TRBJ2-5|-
CASSPTRQETQYF
TGTGCCAGCAGCCCTACTAGGCAAGAGACCCAGTACTTC
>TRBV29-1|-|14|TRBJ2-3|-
CSVGRVGSTDTQYF
TGCAGCGTTGGGCGGGTCGGATCCACAGATACGCAGTATTTT
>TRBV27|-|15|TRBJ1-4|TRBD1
CASSTRDSLTEKLFF
TGTGCCAGCAGCACCCGGGACAGCCTGACCGAAAAACTGTTTTTT
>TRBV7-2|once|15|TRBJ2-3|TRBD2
CASSLVSGGADTQYF
TGTGCCAGCAGCTTAGTTAGCGGGGGGGCAGATACGCAGTATTTT
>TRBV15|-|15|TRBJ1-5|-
CATSSPTQGNQPQHF
TGTGCCACCAGCAGTCCTACTCAGGGTAATCAGCCCCAGCATTTT
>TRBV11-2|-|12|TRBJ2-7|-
CASSPLFDEQYF
TGTGCCAGCAGCCCACTATTCGACGAGCAGTACTTC
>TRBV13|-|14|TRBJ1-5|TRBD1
CASSIRDRNQPQHF
TGTGCCAGCAGCATTAGGGACAGAAATCAGCCCCAGCATTTT
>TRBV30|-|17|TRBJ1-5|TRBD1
CAWSVASGTGSHQPQHF
TGTGCCTGGAGTGTAGCATCCGGGACAGGGTCACATCAGCCCCAGCATTTT
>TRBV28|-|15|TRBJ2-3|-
CASSFGGVITDTQYF
TGTGCCAGCAGTTTCGGTGGAGTTATTACAGATACGCAGTATTTT
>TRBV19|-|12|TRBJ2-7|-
CASSGDSYEQYF
TGTGCCAGTAGCGGGGACTCCTACGAGCAGTACTTC
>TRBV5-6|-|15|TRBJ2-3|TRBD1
CASSFDRVTTDTQYF
TGTGCCAGCAGTTTTGACAGGGTAACCACAGATACGCAGTATTTT
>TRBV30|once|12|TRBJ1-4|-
CAWSAQGEKLFF
TGTGCCTGGAGCGCTCAGGGTGAAAAACTGTTTTTT
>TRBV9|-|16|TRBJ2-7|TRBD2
CASSVGLAGVSYEQYF
TGTGCCAGCAGCGTGGGACTAGCGGGAGTGTCCTACGAGCAGTACTTC
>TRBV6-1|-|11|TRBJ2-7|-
CASSDTYEQYF
TGTGCCAGCAGTGACACCTACGAGCAGTACTTC